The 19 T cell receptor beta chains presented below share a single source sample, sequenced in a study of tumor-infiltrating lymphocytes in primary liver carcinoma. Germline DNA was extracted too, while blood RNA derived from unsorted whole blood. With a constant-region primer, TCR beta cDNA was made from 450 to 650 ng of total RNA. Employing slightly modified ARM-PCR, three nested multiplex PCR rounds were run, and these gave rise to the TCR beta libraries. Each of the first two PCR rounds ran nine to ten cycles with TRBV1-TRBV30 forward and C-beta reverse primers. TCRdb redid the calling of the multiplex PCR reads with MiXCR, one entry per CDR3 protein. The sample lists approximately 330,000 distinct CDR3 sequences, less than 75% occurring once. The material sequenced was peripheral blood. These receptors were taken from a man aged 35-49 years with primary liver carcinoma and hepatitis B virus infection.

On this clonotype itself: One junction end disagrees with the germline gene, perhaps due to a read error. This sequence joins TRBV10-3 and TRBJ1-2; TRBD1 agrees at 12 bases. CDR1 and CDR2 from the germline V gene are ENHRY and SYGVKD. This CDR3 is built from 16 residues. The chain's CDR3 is CATSESKGQGADGYTF. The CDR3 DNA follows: TGTGCCACCAGTGAGTCGAAGGGACAGGGGGCAGATGGCTACACCTTC.

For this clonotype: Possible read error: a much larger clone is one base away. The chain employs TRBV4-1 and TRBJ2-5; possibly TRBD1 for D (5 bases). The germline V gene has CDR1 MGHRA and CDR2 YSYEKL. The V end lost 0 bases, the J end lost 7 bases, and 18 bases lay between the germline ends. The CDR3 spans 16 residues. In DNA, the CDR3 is TGCGCCAGCAGCCAAGATCATCAGGGCCCAACAGGGACCCAGTACTTC. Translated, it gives CASSQDHQGPTGTQYF.

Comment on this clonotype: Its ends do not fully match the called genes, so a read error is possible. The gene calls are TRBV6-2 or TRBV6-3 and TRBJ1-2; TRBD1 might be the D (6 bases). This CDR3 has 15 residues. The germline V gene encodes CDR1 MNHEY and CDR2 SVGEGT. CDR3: CVSSRTDRTNYGYNF. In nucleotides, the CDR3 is TGTGTCAGCAGTCGAACCGACAGGACCAACTATGGTTACAACTTC.

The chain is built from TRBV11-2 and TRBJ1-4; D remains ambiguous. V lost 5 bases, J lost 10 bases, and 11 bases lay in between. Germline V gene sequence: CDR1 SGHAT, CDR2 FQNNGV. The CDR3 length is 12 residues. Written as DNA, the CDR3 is TGTGCCAGCAGCCCGGTACGAGGAAAACTGTTTTTT. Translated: CASSPVRGKLFF.

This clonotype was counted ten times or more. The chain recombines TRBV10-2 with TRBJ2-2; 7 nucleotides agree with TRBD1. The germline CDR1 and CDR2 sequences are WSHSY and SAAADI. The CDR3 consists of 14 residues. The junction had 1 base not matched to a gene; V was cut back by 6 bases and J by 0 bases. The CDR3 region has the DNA TGCGCCAGCAGCGACAGGGCGAACACCGGGGAGCTGTTTTTT. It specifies CASSDRANTGELFF.

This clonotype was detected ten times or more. CDR3 nucleotide sequence: TGTGCCAGCAGTCGATACAGCAACAATGAGCAGTTCTTC. Protein product: CASSRYSNNEQFF. The rearrangement uses TRBV6-5 and TRBJ2-1, with unresolved D. CDR1 and CDR2 from the germline V gene are MNHEY and SVGAGI. The V end was cut by 5 bases, the J end by 5 bases, with 10 bases between. CDR3 size: 13 residues.

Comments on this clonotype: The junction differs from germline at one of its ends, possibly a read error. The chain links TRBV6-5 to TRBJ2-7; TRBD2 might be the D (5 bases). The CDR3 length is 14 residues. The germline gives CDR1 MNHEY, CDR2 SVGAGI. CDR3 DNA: TGTGCCAGCAGTTTTGGGTTCGGGGAATACGGGCAGTACTTC. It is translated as CASSFGFGEYGQYF.

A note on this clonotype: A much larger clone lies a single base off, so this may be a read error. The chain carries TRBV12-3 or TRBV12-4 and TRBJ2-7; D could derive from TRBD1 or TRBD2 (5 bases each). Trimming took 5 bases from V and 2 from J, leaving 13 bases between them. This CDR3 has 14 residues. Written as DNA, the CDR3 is TGTGCCAGCAGTGCTCCGGGGCCACCCTACGAGCAGTACTTC. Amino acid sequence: CASSAPGPPYEQYF.

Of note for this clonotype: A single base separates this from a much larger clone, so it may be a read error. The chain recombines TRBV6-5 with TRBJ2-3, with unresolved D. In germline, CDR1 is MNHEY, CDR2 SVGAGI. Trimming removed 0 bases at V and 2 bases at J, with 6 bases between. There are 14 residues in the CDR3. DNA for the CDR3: TGTGCCAGCAGTTACTCCTGCAACACAGATACGCAGTATTTT. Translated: CASSYSCNTDTQYF.

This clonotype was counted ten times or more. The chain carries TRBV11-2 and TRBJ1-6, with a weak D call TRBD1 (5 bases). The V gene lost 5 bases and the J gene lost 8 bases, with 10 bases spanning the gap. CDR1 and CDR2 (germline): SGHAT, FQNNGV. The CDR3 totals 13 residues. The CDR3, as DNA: TGTGCCAGCAGCAGGGACGTCGATTCACCCCTCCACTTT. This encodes CASSRDVDSPLHF.

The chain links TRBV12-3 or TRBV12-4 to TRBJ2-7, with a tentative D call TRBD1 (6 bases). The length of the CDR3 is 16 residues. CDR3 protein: CARSLALGQKTYEQYV. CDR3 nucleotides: TGTGCCAGGAGTTTAGCGCTTGGACAGAAGACCTACGAGCAGTACGTC.

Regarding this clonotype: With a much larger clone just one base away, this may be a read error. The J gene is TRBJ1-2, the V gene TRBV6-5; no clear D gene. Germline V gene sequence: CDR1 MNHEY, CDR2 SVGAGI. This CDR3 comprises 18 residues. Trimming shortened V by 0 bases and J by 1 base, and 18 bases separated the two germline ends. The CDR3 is CASSYSESRREFNYGYTF. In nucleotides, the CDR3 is TGTGCCAGCAGTTACTCAGAAAGTCGACGGGAGTTTAACTATGGCTACACCTTC.

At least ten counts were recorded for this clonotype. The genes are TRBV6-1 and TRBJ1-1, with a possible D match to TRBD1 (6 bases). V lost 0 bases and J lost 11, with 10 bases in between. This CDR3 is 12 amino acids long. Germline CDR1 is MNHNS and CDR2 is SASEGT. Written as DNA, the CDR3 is TGTGCCAGCAGTGAAGCCAGGGGAGATGCTTTCTTT. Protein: CASSEARGDAFF.

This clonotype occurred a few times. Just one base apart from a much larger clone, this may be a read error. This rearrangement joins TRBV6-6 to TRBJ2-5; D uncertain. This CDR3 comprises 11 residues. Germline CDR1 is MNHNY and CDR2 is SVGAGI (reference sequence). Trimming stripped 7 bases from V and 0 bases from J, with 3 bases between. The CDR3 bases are TGTGCCAGCAACAACCAAGAGACCCAGTACTTC. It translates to CASNNQETQYF.

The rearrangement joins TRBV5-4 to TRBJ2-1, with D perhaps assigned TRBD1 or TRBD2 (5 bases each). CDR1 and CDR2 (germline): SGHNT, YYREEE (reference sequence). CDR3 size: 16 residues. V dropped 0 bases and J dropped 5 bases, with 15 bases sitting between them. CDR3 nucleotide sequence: TGTGCCAGCAGCTTGGCACTGACAGTGGGGGACAATGAGCAGTTCTTC. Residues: CASSLALTVGDNEQFF.

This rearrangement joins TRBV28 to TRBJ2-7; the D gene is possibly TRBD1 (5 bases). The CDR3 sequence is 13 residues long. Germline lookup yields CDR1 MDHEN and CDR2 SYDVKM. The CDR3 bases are TGTGCTATCATCGACAGATCATCCTACGAGCAGTACTTC. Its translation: CAIIDRSSYEQYF.

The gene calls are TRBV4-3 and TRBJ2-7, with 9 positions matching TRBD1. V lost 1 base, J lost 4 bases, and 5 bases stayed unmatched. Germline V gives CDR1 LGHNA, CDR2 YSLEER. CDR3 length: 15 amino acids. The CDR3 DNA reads TGCGCCAGCAGCCAAGGGACCGACAGGGGGTACGAGCAGTACTTC. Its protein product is CASSQGTDRGYEQYF.

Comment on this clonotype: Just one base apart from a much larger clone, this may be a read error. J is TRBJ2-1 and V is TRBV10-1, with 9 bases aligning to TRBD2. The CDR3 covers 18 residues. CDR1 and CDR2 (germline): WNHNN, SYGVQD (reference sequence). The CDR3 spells CASSGRLAGPSSYNEHFF. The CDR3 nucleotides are TGCGCCAGCAGTGGACGGCTAGCGGGACCGAGCTCCTACAATGAGCATTTCTTC.

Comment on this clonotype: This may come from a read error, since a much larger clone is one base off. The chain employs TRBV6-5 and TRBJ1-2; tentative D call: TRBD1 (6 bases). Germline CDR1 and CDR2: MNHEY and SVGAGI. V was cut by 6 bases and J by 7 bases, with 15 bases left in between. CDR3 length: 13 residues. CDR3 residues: CASRLQGRSGYTF. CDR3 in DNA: TGTGCCAGCAGGCTACAGGGTCGGAGTGGCTACACCTTC.